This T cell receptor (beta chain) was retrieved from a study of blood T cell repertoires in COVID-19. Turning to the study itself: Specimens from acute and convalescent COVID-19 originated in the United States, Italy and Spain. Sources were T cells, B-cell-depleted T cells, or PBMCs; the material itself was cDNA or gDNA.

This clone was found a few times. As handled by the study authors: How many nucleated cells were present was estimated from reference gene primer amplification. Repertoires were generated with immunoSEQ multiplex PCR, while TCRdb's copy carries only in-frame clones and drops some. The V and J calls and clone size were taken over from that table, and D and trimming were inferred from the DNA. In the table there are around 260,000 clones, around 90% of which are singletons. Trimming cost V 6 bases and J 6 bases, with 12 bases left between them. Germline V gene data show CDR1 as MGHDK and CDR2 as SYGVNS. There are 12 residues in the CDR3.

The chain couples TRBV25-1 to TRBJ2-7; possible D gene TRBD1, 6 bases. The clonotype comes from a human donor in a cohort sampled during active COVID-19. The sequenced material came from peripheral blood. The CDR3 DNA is TGTGCCAGCAGCATGGACAGCACCGAGCAGTACTTC. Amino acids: CASSMDSTEQYF.